These T cell receptor beta chains were read from a single sample in a study of immune cell composition in non-small cell lung cancer. Repertoires were generated with immunoSEQ multiplex PCR, while TCRdb's copy carries only in-frame clones and drops some. The sample carries around 5,600 clones, roughly 87% recorded once. Input material: non-adjacent lung tissue. The receptors stem from a human donor with non-small cell lung cancer. Each CDR3 is given with its conserved first and last residue. The D gene is left open where the match is weak. Clone size is shown for a subset of rows, as once, few, many or a class of expanded clone.

CDR3 protein | CDR3 DNA | J gene | D gene | V gene | clone size
CAWGTSREFTDTQYF | TGTGCCTGGGGGACTAGCCGAGAATTCACAGATACGCAGTATTTT | TRBJ2-3 | TRBD2 | TRBV30 | -
CASSITGTRAYNEQFF | TGTGCCAGCAGCATAACCGGGACTAGGGCCTACAATGAGCAGTTCTTC | TRBJ2-1 | TRBD2 | TRBV28 | -
CASSPTASGSSYNEQFF | TGTGCCAGCAGCCCCACGGCTAGCGGGAGCTCCTACAATGAGCAGTTCTTC | TRBJ2-1 | TRBD2 | TRBV28 | -
CASSVAGSSGANVLTF | TGTGCCAGCTCCGTGGCAGGAAGCTCTGGGGCCAACGTCCTGACTTTC | TRBJ2-6 | - | TRBV28 | -
CASSVGGGFTF | TGTGCCAGCAGCGTAGGGGGCGGTTTCACCTTC | TRBJ1-2 | - | TRBV9 | -
CASSFQGTGVPGANVLTF | TGTGCCAGCAGTTTTCAAGGGACAGGGGTACCTGGGGCCAACGTCCTGACTTTC | TRBJ2-6 | TRBD1 | TRBV28 | -
CASSLHLFRGMNTEAFF | TGTGCCAGCAGCTTACATCTTTTTCGGGGGATGAACACTGAAGCTTTCTTT | TRBJ1-1 | - | TRBV11-2 | -
CASSLNGYEQYF | TGTGCCAGCAGCTTAAACGGGTACGAGCAGTACTTC | TRBJ2-7 | - | TRBV7-8 | -
CASSPLSPGLANYNEQFF | TGTGCCAGCAGTCCCCTCTCTCCGGGACTAGCTAACTACAATGAGCAGTTCTTC | TRBJ2-1 | TRBD2 | TRBV28 | -
CASSLVGVTEPQHF | TGTGCCAGCAGCTTAGTCGGGGTAACGGAGCCCCAGCATTTT | TRBJ1-5 | - | TRBV7-2 | few
CATATKLGQSSYNEQFF | TGTGCCACCGCCACAAAATTGGGACAATCTTCCTACAATGAGCAGTTCTTC | TRBJ2-1 | - | TRBV27 | -
CASSPNLDRAPYF | TGTGCCAGCAGCCCAAACCTGGACAGGGCCCCGTACTTC | TRBJ2-7 | TRBD1 | TRBV7-8 | -
CASSRGQGNYGYTF | TGTGCCAGCAGCCGGGGACAGGGGAACTATGGCTACACCTTC | TRBJ1-2 | TRBD1 | TRBV7-3 | -
CAISDGQGAYNEQFF | TGTGCCATCAGTGATGGGCAGGGGGCTTACAATGAGCAGTTCTTC | TRBJ2-1 | TRBD1 | TRBV10-3 | -
CASSPRTDQETQYF | TGTGCCAGCTCACCAAGGACAGATCAAGAGACCCAGTACTTC | TRBJ2-5 | - | TRBV18 | once
CAWTRMGDYEQYF | TGTGCCTGGACCCGCATGGGAGACTACGAGCAGTACTTC | TRBJ2-7 | - | TRBV30 | -
CASSEQAVSPGGFSYGYTF | TGTGCCAGCAGTGAACAGGCAGTTTCGCCCGGGGGGTTCAGCTATGGCTACACCTTC | TRBJ1-2 | - | TRBV6-1 | -
CASSGLTGGAAGANVLTF | TGTGCCAGCAGTGGGCTAACAGGGGGCGCGGCTGGGGCCAACGTCCTGACTTTC | TRBJ2-6 | TRBD1 | TRBV2 | -
CASSEYMMASASQETQYF | TGTGCCAGCAGTGAATATATGATGGCTAGCGCCAGCCAAGAGACCCAGTACTTC | TRBJ2-5 | - | TRBV6-1 | -
CASSKAPGQGSYEQYF | TGTGCCAGCAGCAAAGCGCCGGGACAGGGTAGCTACGAGCAGTACTTC | TRBJ2-7 | - | TRBV21-1 | -
CASSPGTSYGYTF | TGTGCCAGCAGTCCCGGGACATCCTATGGCTACACCTTC | TRBJ1-2 | - | TRBV6-6 | -
CASSQGGTGSYEQYF | TGCGCCAGCAGCCAAGGAGGGACTGGGTCCTACGAGCAGTACTTC | TRBJ2-7 | - | TRBV4-1 | -
CASSSEGMGEGRSGNTIYF | TGTGCCAGCAGTTCTGAGGGTATGGGGGAGGGAAGGTCTGGAAACACCATATATTTT | TRBJ1-3 | - | TRBV2 | few
CASSAQGLAGGSETQYF | TGTGCCAGCAGCGCACAGGGACTAGCGGGAGGGTCAGAGACCCAGTACTTC | TRBJ2-5 | TRBD2 | TRBV11-2 | -
CASTLSSREELFF | TGCGCCAGCACCCTTTCTTCCCGGGAGGAGCTGTTTTTT | TRBJ2-2 | - | TRBV5-1 | -
CASSPGTSGRASYEQYF | TGTGCCAGCAGCCCTGGGACTAGCGGGAGGGCGTCCTACGAGCAGTACTTC | TRBJ2-7 | TRBD2 | TRBV7-9 | -
CASNPSGILSNEQFF | TGTGCCAGCAACCCGAGCGGGATTCTTTCCAATGAGCAGTTCTTC | TRBJ2-1 | TRBD2 | TRBV9 | -
CASSAEQNTEAFF | TGCGCCAGCAGCGCAGAACAGAACACTGAAGCTTTCTTT | TRBJ1-1 | - | TRBV5-1 | -
CASSLGGGETQYF | TGTGCCAGCAGCTTGGGCGGGGGAGAGACCCAGTACTTC | TRBJ2-5 | TRBD2 | TRBV5-4 | -
CASSPTVGQGYEQYF | TGTGCCAGCAGCCCAACGGTCGGGCAGGGGTACGAGCAGTACTTC | TRBJ2-7 | - | TRBV7-2 | -
CASSEAAGNQPQHF | TGTGCCAGCAGTGAAGCGGCTGGCAATCAGCCCCAGCATTTT | TRBJ1-5 | - | TRBV2 | -
CAWILAGGREQYF | TGTGCCTGGATACTAGCGGGAGGGCGTGAGCAGTACTTC | TRBJ2-7 | TRBD2 | TRBV30 | -
CASSLSSTDTQYF | TGTGCCAGCAGCTTGTCAAGCACAGATACGCAGTATTTT | TRBJ2-3 | - | TRBV5-5 | -
CASSLSLPYEQYF | TGTGCCAGCAGTTTATCCCTCCCCTACGAGCAGTACTTC | TRBJ2-7 | - | TRBV27 | -
CASSPLTSGNEQFF | TGTGCCAGCAGCCCTCTAACTAGCGGCAATGAGCAGTTCTTC | TRBJ2-1 | TRBD2 | TRBV7-3 | -
CAWLRTGLVKSGNTIYF | TGTGCCTGGCTCCGGACAGGGCTGGTTAAGTCTGGAAACACCATATATTTT | TRBJ1-3 | TRBD1 | TRBV30 | -
CASSLTQKETQYF | TGTGCCAGCTCACTAACCCAGAAGGAGACCCAGTACTTC | TRBJ2-5 | - | TRBV18 | -
CASSPRVGVYTQYF | TGTGCCAGCAGCCCCCGGGTGGGAGTATATACGCAGTATTTT | TRBJ2-3 | - | TRBV7-9 | -
CASWASSGTGTDTQYF | TGTGCCAGCTGGGCCTCTAGCGGAACCGGTACAGATACGCAGTATTTT | TRBJ2-3 | TRBD2 | TRBV5-6 | -
CASSLSPERQETQYF | TGTGCCAGCAGCTTATCCCCGGAGAGACAAGAGACCCAGTACTTC | TRBJ2-5 | - | TRBV11-1 | -
CASSLDRLAVPRLFF | TGTGCCAGCAGCTTAGATAGACTAGCCGTCCCAAGGCTGTTCTTC | TRBJ2-1 | TRBD2 | TRBV11-2 | -
CASSKQGGVNQPQHF | TGTGCCAGCAGTAAACAGGGGGGGGTCAATCAGCCCCAGCATTTT | TRBJ1-5 | TRBD1 | TRBV2 | -
CASSSSGAATNEQFF | TGTGCCAGCAGTTCGAGCGGGGCCGCGACCAATGAGCAGTTCTTC | TRBJ2-1 | TRBD2 | TRBV27 | -
CASSQDQGGRANDEQFF | TGCGCCAGCAGCCAAGATCAGGGCGGGAGGGCCAATGATGAGCAGTTCTTC | TRBJ2-1 | TRBD2 | TRBV4-3 | few
CASSSPLLAGLVNEQFF | TGTGCCAGTAGTTCCCCCTTACTAGCGGGACTTGTCAATGAGCAGTTCTTC | TRBJ2-1 | TRBD2 | TRBV19 | once